Presented here are 26 T cell receptor beta chains from one specimen sequenced in a study of Ad26.COV2.S vaccination and SARS-CoV-2 variants. Treatment of the sample: some 19 received Ad26.COV2.S at low or high dose, single or two shots; 5 received placebo; per-sample allocation not given. The study sampled participants on day 63 after the first vaccine or placebo injection. The data were produced by immunoSEQ multiplex PCR, yet TCRdb's version contains in-frame clones alone and is incomplete. The data hold 290,000 or so clones, with over 75% observed a single time. Sequencing was performed on peripheral blood, taken in a trial of Ad26.COV2.S vaccine versus placebo. These receptors all stem from a person between 18 and 59 years old who received the Ad26.COV2.S COVID-19 vaccine or a placebo.

This clone was counted once. The V call is TRBV7-2, the J call TRBJ2-7, with D possibly matching TRBD1 (5 bases). Deletions cut 4 bases from V and 3 bases from J, with 16 bases between. The CDR3 extends over 15 amino acids. Per the germline V gene, CDR1 is SGHTA and CDR2 is FQGNSA. This chain's CDR3 is CASSSRVGANYEQYF. In nucleotides, the CDR3 is TGTGCCAGCAGCTCACGGGTAGGGGCCAACTACGAGCAGTACTTC.

The chain recombines TRBV19 with TRBJ2-2; D is perhaps TRBD2 (6 bases). The V end lost 8 bases, the J end lost 2 bases, and 12 bases lay between the germline ends. The CDR3 totals 14 residues. From germline, CDR1 is LNHDA and CDR2 SQIVND (reference sequence). Written as DNA, the CDR3 is TGTGCCAGTTTGGGACTCTTAAACACCGGGGAGCTGTTTTTT. Translation gives CASLGLLNTGELFF.

CDR3 amino acids: CAWGQGASRETQYF. The DNA for the CDR3 is TGTGCCTGGGGACAGGGGGCATCTCGAGAGACCCAGTACTTC. The rearrangement uses TRBV30 and TRBJ2-5, with TRBD1 matching 11 bases. J was trimmed by 4 bases and V by 5 bases; bases with no gene match: 6. The CDR3 covers 14 residues. CDR1 is GTSNPN and CDR2 is SVGIG in the germline V gene (reference sequence).

The chain recombines TRBV20-1 with TRBJ1-1, with D unresolved. The germline V and J ends were trimmed by 5 bases and 8 bases, with 12 bases remaining between them. The CDR3 consists of 11 residues. The germline V gene has CDR1 DFQATT and CDR2 SNEGSKA (reference sequence). The CDR3 sequence: CSAGLEQEAFF. CDR3 nucleotides: TGCAGTGCTGGACTAGAGCAGGAAGCTTTCTTT.

This sequence joins TRBV10-3 and TRBJ2-5, with 11 nucleotides matching TRBD1. The CDR3 has 12 residues. Germline V lookup: CDR1 ENHRY, CDR2 SYGVKD. Trimming at V came to 9 bases and at J to 5 bases, leaving 2 bases not matched to a gene. The CDR3 loop is CAIRDRGETQYF. In DNA form, the CDR3 reads TGTGCCATTCGGGACAGGGGGGAGACCCAGTACTTC.

This clone was counted a single time. The rearrangement links TRBV19 to TRBJ2-3; D may be TRBD1 (5 bases). The V gene's germline CDR1 is LNHDA and CDR2 SQIVND (reference sequence). CDR3 length: 15 amino acids. V lost 5 bases and J 1 base, leaving 13 bases between the germline ends. CDR3 DNA sequence: TGTGCCAGTAGTTTAGGCAGGGTTCGCACAGATACGCAGTATTTT. Encoded protein: CASSLGRVRTDTQYF.

This rearrangement joins TRBV7-8 to TRBJ1-2; no reliable D call. Germline CDR1 is SGHVS and CDR2 is FQNEAQ. This CDR3 spans 13 amino acids. Between the trimmed V and J ends, which lost 0 bases and 2 bases, there was a span of 4 bases. DNA of the CDR3: TGTGCCAGCAGCTTAGCTATGAACTATGGCTACACCTTC. This gives the protein CASSLAMNYGYTF. The complete variable domain, with remaining parts taken from reference TRBV7-8 and TRBJ1-2, reads GAGVSQSPRYKVAKRGQDVALRCDPISGHVSLFWYQQALGQGPEFLTYFQNEAQLDKSGLPSDRFFAERPEGSVSTLKIQRTQQEDSAVYLCASSLAMNYGYTFGSGTRLTVV.

The J gene is TRBJ1-4, the V gene TRBV2; 10 nucleotides match TRBD1. The length of the CDR3 is 15 residues. Germline CDR1 SNHLY, CDR2 FYNNEI. J lost 8 bases, V lost 7 bases, and 10 bases had no gene match. The CDR3 loop is CASIRGGTGDEKLFF. CDR3 sequence (DNA): TGTGCCAGCATTCGAGGTGGGACAGGGGACGAAAAACTGTTTTTT.

This chain joins TRBV4-1 and TRBJ2-7; 13 nucleotides align to TRBD2. This CDR3 comprises 15 residues. Trimming removed 3 bases from V and 3 bases from J; junction bases left unmatched: 2. Germline values: CDR1 MGHRA, CDR2 YSYEKL. DNA for the CDR3: TGCGCCAGCAGCCAGGGACTAGCGGGACTCTACGAGCAGTACTTC. This gives the protein CASSQGLAGLYEQYF.

Here the CDR3 DNA reads TGTGCCAGTAGTGAGGGCCCTTCCCAGCATTTT. This sequence encodes CASSEGPSQHF. The rearrangement joins TRBV19 to TRBJ1-5; D call uncertain. CDR3 length equals 11 residues. V lost 5 bases, J lost 11 bases, and 10 bases lay in between. Germline CDR1 and CDR2: LNHDA and SQIVND (reference sequence).

This clone has more than one count but fewer than ten. The chain couples TRBV14 to TRBJ1-2, with a possible D match to TRBD1 (5 bases). This CDR3 contains 14 residues. Germline CDR1 reads SGHDN; CDR2 reads FVKESK. V lost 8 bases and J lost 4, with 17 bases in between. The CDR3 region has the DNA TGTGCCAGCCGAAGGGCGGGACGGACCTATGGCTACACCTTC. Encoded protein: CASRRAGRTYGYTF.

This clone was observed a single time. The chain links TRBV7-2 to TRBJ2-7; unclear D gene. The germline CDR1 and CDR2 sequences are SGHTA and FQGNSA. The CDR3 is made up of 13 amino acids. The germline V and J ends were trimmed by 1 base and 7 bases, with 11 bases remaining between them. The CDR3 DNA follows: TGTGCCAGCAGCTTAGTTGCCCCAGCGGAGCAGTACTTC. The encoded protein is CASSLVAPAEQYF.

The chain joins TRBV28 to TRBJ2-1; the D gene is possibly TRBD2 (5 bases). Per germline, CDR1 MDHEN and CDR2 SYDVKM. The V gene lost 6 bases and the J gene lost 7 bases, with 10 bases spanning the gap. The CDR3 is made up of 12 amino acids. Written as DNA, the CDR3 is TGTGCCAGCAGCCCCGGGATGAATGAGCAGTTCTTC. Its translation is CASSPGMNEQFF.

This rearrangement joins TRBV4-3 to TRBJ1-6, with no clear D. The V end lost 0 bases, the J end lost 6 bases, and 9 bases lay between the germline ends. CDR1 and CDR2 from the germline V gene are LGHNA and YSLEER. The CDR3 is 15 amino acids. The CDR3 DNA reads as TGCGCCAGCAGCCAAGATCGAGGGATTAATTCACCCCTCCACTTT. Residues: CASSQDRGINSPLHF.

The J gene is TRBJ2-5, the V gene TRBV7-8; 13 bases are a match to TRBD2. The CDR3 extends over 19 amino acids. Germline CDR1 and CDR2: SGHVS and FQNEAQ. V lost 5 bases to trimming and J lost 0 bases; unmatched junction nucleotides: 12. The DNA for the CDR3 is TGTGCCAGCAGCCGAGAGGGACTAGCGGGGATCCCGTACCAAGAGACCCAGTACTTC. Translated: CASSREGLAGIPYQETQYF.

The chain links TRBV12-5 to TRBJ1-5, with 12 positions matching TRBD1. The CDR3 extends over 17 amino acids. CDR1 and CDR2 from the germline V gene are LGHNT and FRNRAP. V shed 5 bases, J shed 7 bases, and the junction held 12 bases outside the gene matches. The CDR3 loop is CASGRGGTGGAYQPQHF. DNA of the CDR3: TGTGCTAGTGGTAGAGGAGGGACAGGGGGCGCCTACCAGCCCCAGCATTTT.

The table lists this clone with a few counts. This chain connects TRBV6-5 to TRBJ2-2; D uncertain. The CDR3 extends over 13 amino acids. The germline gives CDR1 MNHEY, CDR2 SVGAGI. V lost 5 bases and J 7 bases, leaving 11 bases between the germline ends. In nucleotides, the CDR3 is TGTGCCAGCAGTCCTACGACCCTCGGGGAGCTGTTTTTT. Its translation is CASSPTTLGELFF.

The chain couples TRBV7-2 to TRBJ2-1; a weak D match, TRBD2 (6 bases). Trimming took 1 base from V and 0 from J, leaving 19 bases between them. The CDR3 consists of 19 residues. Germline CDR1 reads SGHTA; CDR2 reads FQGNSA. The CDR3, as DNA: TGTGCCAGCAGCTTAGGAGTTAGCCGTCCCGGGAGCTCCTACAATGAGCAGTTCTTC. Translating gives CASSLGVSRPGSSYNEQFF.

The gene calls are TRBV4-1 and TRBJ2-7; TRBD1 matches at 12 bases. Germline CDR1 and CDR2: MGHRA and YSYEKL. This CDR3 region has 16 residues. Germline trimming cut 4 bases from V and 2 bases from J; bases unmatched to any gene: 6. CDR3 amino acids: CASSLFWDRGPYEQYF. DNA of the CDR3: TGCGCCAGCAGCCTTTTTTGGGACAGGGGGCCCTACGAGCAGTACTTC.

V and J are TRBV6-1 and TRBJ2-2; 11 positions agree with TRBD2. V gave up 4 bases and J gave up 0 bases; unmatched junction bases: 1. This CDR3 has 16 amino acids. Per the germline V gene, CDR1 is MNHNS and CDR2 is SASEGT. The CDR3 is CASSATSGTNTGELFF. CDR3 nucleotides: TGTGCCAGCAGTGCGACTAGCGGGACGAACACCGGGGAGCTGTTTTTT.

The chain joins TRBV27 to TRBJ2-3; 7 bases line up with TRBD2. This CDR3 comprises 16 residues. Germline loops: CDR1 MNHEY, CDR2 SMNVEV (reference sequence). The ends lost 7 bases at V and 0 bases at J; junction bases unmatched: 10. Written as DNA, the CDR3 is TGTGCCAGCAACCCCGGAAGTAGCGGGAGCACAGATACGCAGTATTTT. Protein: CASNPGSSGSTDTQYF.

The V call is TRBV30, the J call TRBJ2-7; D unclear. Germline V lookup: CDR1 GTSNPN, CDR2 SVGIG (reference sequence). The CDR3 loop spans 11 amino acids. The V and J ends lost 5 bases and 9 bases respectively, with 14 bases between them. The CDR3 reads CAWGPTDGQYF. As DNA, the CDR3 is TGTGCCTGGGGGCCAACGGACGGGCAGTACTTC.

The V gene is TRBV10-1, the J gene TRBJ1-6; D is possibly TRBD1 (6 bases). Trimming took 5 bases from V and 7 from J, leaving 6 bases between them. The germline V gene has CDR1 WNHNN and CDR2 SYGVQD (reference sequence). This CDR3 spans 12 amino acids. DNA for the CDR3: TGCGCCAGCAGTACAGGGAATTCACCCCTCCACTTT. Its translation: CASSTGNSPLHF.

The chain couples TRBV5-8 to TRBJ2-7; 8 bases match TRBD1. V shed 4 bases and J 4 bases; nucleotides not matched to a gene: 13. The CDR3 has 16 residues. Germline CDR1 and CDR2: SGHTS and YDEGEE. This CDR3 is CASSPRPGTGSYEQYF. CDR3 sequence (DNA): TGTGCCAGCAGCCCCAGGCCGGGGACAGGATCATACGAGCAGTACTTC.

Here the CDR3 reads CASSAGQGAEVHEAFF. CDR3 DNA: TGTGCCAGCAGCGCAGGACAGGGGGCAGAAGTCCATGAAGCTTTCTTT. This chain connects TRBV5-6 to TRBJ1-1; 11 nucleotides line up with TRBD1. Germline V gene sequence: CDR1 SGHDT, CDR2 YYEEEE. The CDR3 spans 16 residues. The trim removed 4 bases at V and 7 bases at J, leaving 12 bases unmatched.

The chain combines TRBV6-5 with TRBJ2-5; the match to TRBD1 covers 8 bases. The J segment lost 4 bases and the V segment lost 6 bases, leaving 7 bases of the junction unmatched. The CDR3 length is 14 residues. Germline values: CDR1 MNHEY, CDR2 SVGAGI. This CDR3 is CASRIAGGSETQYF. CDR3 sequence (DNA): TGTGCCAGCAGGATCGCAGGGGGCTCAGAGACCCAGTACTTC.